The T cell receptor (beta chain) described here comes from a study of cytomegalovirus exposure and HLA in healthy donors listed by TCRdb under 2017. Background for the entire study: According to a later analysis, the approximately 120 validation repertoires were produced on the same platform as the roughly 600 repertoires of the first cohort. The study combined high-throughput TCR immunosequencing, statistical association of individual TCRs with disease status, and machine learning to predict cytomegalovirus infection status. A separate validation cohort of some 130 different subjects was used in addition to the roughly 620-subject first cohort. The study aimed to test whether signatures of past pathogen exposure could be identified by cataloging public T cell receptors. Broad study findings and their caveats: Three of the identified cytomegalovirus-associated TCR beta chains were confirmed in vitro to be specific for cytomegalovirus antigens. According to the authors, the approach could potentially be generalized to other disease states and immunological phenotypes. A later analysis found that TCRs clustered in the first cohort also tended to co-occur in the 110 or so validation repertoires, with approximately 93% of cluster scores above 0. A later analysis lacked HLA typing for the validation cohort, so it scored co-occurrence in that cohort across all 120 repertoires. While some public TCRs were present in many individuals, most TCR sequences turned up only very rarely across donors. The study gave a list of 150 to 200 TCR beta chains associated with cytomegalovirus. Cytomegalovirus status was reported to be diagnosed by the classifier with high specificity and sensitivity in both the original and validation cohorts.

The donors belonged to the validation cohort of roughly 120 subjects, which was separate from the roughly 670-subject first cohort. The library was obtained by the immunoSEQ multiplex PCR assay. Regarding the original processing steps: To diagnose cytomegalovirus status from the catalog of TCR beta chain sequences, a statistical classification framework was built. TCRdb obtained this table from immuneACCESS and retained in-frame rearrangements with V and J assigned. These tables miss some clones; where compared with another copy, unresolved V genes account for less than half of the shortfall, and the remainder is unexplained. That table supplies the V and J calls and clone size; D and trimming were determined from the DNA. The sample table holds fewer than 150,000 clones, of which about 91% were seen once. The top ten clonotypes cover 1.5% to 2% of the sample. Notes on this clone: Its specific antigen is unknown. A junction end diverges from the germline sequence, so it may reflect a read error.

CDR1 and CDR2, looked up from the germline V gene (reference sequence), are LNHDA and SQIVND. From its cysteine to its phenylalanine, the CDR3 spans 14 amino acids. Left in the record is the CDR3 DNA by itself, 42 bases read in frame from the first base. The receptor chain draws on TRBV19 and TRBJ2-3, and TRBD2 aligns with 8 junction nucleotides. The source of this sequence is a man aged 18-30 years in good health and CMV-seronegative. The material sequenced was PBMCs. The DNA is as follows: TGTTCCAGCAAGCGGGGGATAGGCACAGATACGCAGTATTTT. It codes for CSSKRGIGTDTQYF.